This is a list of T cell receptor beta chains from one sample in a study of CD4+ T cells in melanoma. The table came from immunoSEQ multiplex PCR; TCRdb's copy has only in-frame clones and leaves some out. The data show about 10,000 clones, about 73% seen once. Sequenced input: cells from a culture (not recorded whether cultured in vitro). The source is a human donor with melanoma. CDR3s include the opening cysteine and the closing phenylalanine or tryptophan. D genes are given only for firm matches. Some rows have no size entry. The others give once, few or many, or a class for an expanded clone.

J gene,clone size,D gene,V gene,CDR3 protein,CDR3 DNA
TRBJ2-1,.,TRBD2,TRBV10-2,CASSESGLALKNEQFF,TGCGCCAGCAGTGAGTCGGGACTAGCTTTAAAGAATGAGCAGTTCTTC
TRBJ1-2,.,.,TRBV5-5,CASSFRGTTYGYTF,TGTGCCAGCAGCTTCCGGGGTACGACCTATGGCTACACCTTC
TRBJ2-5,.,.,TRBV4-1,CASSRIILQETQYF,TGCGCCAGCTCCCGAATAATACTCCAAGAGACCCAGTACTTC
TRBJ2-3,few,TRBD2,TRBV6-4,CASSLSGGDTDTQYF,TGTGCCAGCAGTCTTAGCGGGGGGGACACAGATACGCAGTATTTT
TRBJ2-5,.,TRBD2,TRBV4-1,CASSQALGTSGGLPQETQYF,TGCGCCAGCAGCCAAGCGCTAGGGACTAGCGGGGGACTTCCCCAAGAGACCCAGTACTTC
TRBJ2-7,.,.,TRBV10-3,CAISEASYEQYF,TGTGCCATCAGTGAGGCCTCCTACGAGCAGTACTTC
TRBJ2-3,.,.,TRBV25-1,CASSYGGSDTQYF,TGTGCCAGCAGTTACGGGGGTTCAGATACGCAGTATTTT
TRBJ1-2,.,.,TRBV12-3/TRBV12-4,CASRVGWAYGYTF,TGTGCCAGCAGGGTGGGCTGGGCCTATGGCTACACCTTC
TRBJ2-2,.,TRBD2,TRBV5-1,CASSLVAGANTGELFF,TGCGCCAGCAGCTTGGTTGCGGGGGCGAACACCGGGGAGCTGTTTTTT
TRBJ1-1,.,TRBD1,TRBV11-1,CASSLARTGLPEAFF,TGTGCCAGCAGCTTAGCGAGGACAGGGCTACCTGAAGCTTTCTTT
TRBJ2-5,.,.,TRBV5-1,CASSGESQETQYF,TGCGCCAGCAGCGGGGAGAGCCAAGAGACCCAGTACTTC
TRBJ1-1,.,TRBD1,TRBV7-2,CASSLWGQGFVGLNTEAFF,TGTGCCAGCAGCTTATGGGGACAGGGTTTTGTTGGGCTGAACACTGAAGCTTTCTTT